This TCR beta chain was found in a study of response to subunit inactivated influenza vaccine (dated by TCRdb to the late 2010s). Turning to the overall study: Deep quantitative T cell receptor repertoire profiling was used in the study to track responses to a trivalent subunit inactivated influenza vaccine.

The library was generated by RT-PCR. The data were produced on an Illumina HiSeq 2500. The raw public reads went through TCRdb reprocessing: fastp at Q25, MiXCR clone calling, in-frame beta chains kept. Identical CDR3 proteins give one entry, which carries the most common genes and DNA. Counted in this sample were 500,000 to 600,000 distinct CDR3 sequences; approximately 12% of them appeared once. The leading ten clones occupy about an eighth of the sample. Sequences MGHDK (CDR1) and SYGVNS (CDR2) are obtained from the germline V gene. At the junction V is shortened by 1 base and J by 7 bases, with 8 bases in between. The CDR3 holds 13 amino acids from the cysteine to the phenylalanine. Only CDR3 DNA remains: 39 bases, in frame from the first base. The label giving this sample's time point can be read as: approximately 47 days after influenza vaccine administration. Study-wide findings and limitations: According to the authors, only a limited number of new T cells may be recruited by each seasonal influenza vaccination.

This clonotype was seen just once. Its cognate antigen has yet to be identified. The input lacks base qualities; no much larger clone sits a single base away. One read alone provides weak support. The sequencing used PBMCs from blood, collected more than 35 days after vaccination. This TCR was recovered from a man aged 45-65 years who received an inactivated influenza vaccine. Donor details come from another sample of the same person, matched by shared clones. The V and J segments used are TRBV25-1 and TRBJ2-1; 6 matching bases give a weak D call of TRBD2. The CDR3 protein is CASSEFGGNEQFF. The bases read TGTGCCAGCAGTGAATTCGGGGGTAATGAGCAGTTCTTC.